Following are 24 T cell receptor beta chains from one sample sequenced in a study of T cell changes during pregnancy in multiple sclerosis. TCRdb's copy holds only in-frame clones and misses some; the assay was immunoSEQ multiplex PCR. The repertoire has about 70,000 clones, roughly 92% of them found once; the top ten carry less than 4%. Sequenced here: CD8+ T cells from peripheral blood mononuclear cells, sampled in the third trimester of pregnancy. The receptors shown here come from a female donor in good health, enrolled as a control in a pregnancy study.

This rearrangement joins TRBV7-9 to TRBJ2-3; the match to TRBD2 covers 7 bases. V shed 11 bases and J 1 base; nucleotides not matched to a gene: 6. The germline V gene encodes CDR1 SEHNR and CDR2 FQNEAQ (reference sequence). The CDR3 has 13 residues. CDR3: CAWRGSGTDTQYF. The CDR3 bases are TGTGCCTGGCGGGGGTCCGGCACAGATACGCAGTATTTT.

V and J are TRBV5-6 and TRBJ2-7; D is uncertain. V dropped 1 base and J dropped 5 bases, with 10 bases sitting between them. The CDR3 contains 13 residues. Per germline, CDR1 SGHDT and CDR2 YYEEEE. The CDR3 DNA follows: TGTGCCAGCAGCTTGCAGGCATCGGACGAGCAGTACTTC. It encodes CASSLQASDEQYF.

The CDR3 spells CASSVDGRVDEQYF. DNA for the CDR3: TGTGCCAGCAGCGTAGATGGCAGGGTAGACGAGCAGTACTTC. V is TRBV9 and J is TRBJ2-7, with D tentatively TRBD1 (5 bases). The length of the CDR3 is 14 residues. The V gene lost 0 bases and the J gene lost 5 bases, with 12 bases spanning the gap. Germline CDR1 and CDR2: SGDLS and YYNGEE.

This chain links TRBV7-8 with TRBJ2-7; a possible D gene is TRBD1 (5 bases). From germline, CDR1 is SGHVS and CDR2 FQNEAQ. This CDR3 contains 16 residues. Between the trimmed V and J ends, which lost 4 bases and 1 base, there was a span of 17 bases. The chain's CDR3 is CASSSQGAEPSYEQYF. CDR3 nucleotide sequence: TGTGCCAGCAGCTCCCAGGGCGCGGAACCATCCTACGAGCAGTACTTC.

The chain uses TRBV2 and TRBJ1-4; possible D gene TRBD1, 6 bases. This CDR3 is 13 amino acids long. Trimming cost V 8 bases and J 7 bases, with 14 bases left between them. CDR1 SNHLY and CDR2 FYNNEI come from the germline V gene. CDR3 residues: CASLQGNSEKLFF. The CDR3 nucleotides read TGTGCCAGCCTACAGGGTAACAGTGAAAAACTGTTTTTT.

V usage is TRBV9 and J usage is TRBJ2-7; 9 bases are shared with TRBD2. J lost 0 bases, V lost 2 bases, and 3 bases had no gene match. The CDR3 spans 15 residues. Germline V gene sequence: CDR1 SGDLS, CDR2 YYNGEE. For the CDR3, the DNA is TGTGCCAGCAGCGTGGAGCGGGGGGACTCCTACGAGCAGTACTTC. It yields the protein CASSVERGDSYEQYF.

The V call is TRBV7-9, the J call TRBJ1-4; no firm D call. CDR1 and CDR2 from the germline V gene are SEHNR and FQNEAQ (reference sequence). CDR3 length: 15 residues. Between the trimmed V and J ends, which lost 1 base and 7 bases, there was a span of 13 bases. DNA for the CDR3: TGTGCCAGCAGCTTAGGGTCACTCGAGGGTGAAAAACTGTTTTTT. Amino acid sequence: CASSLGSLEGEKLFF.

The chain combines TRBV4-1 with TRBJ1-2; 12 bases fit TRBD1. With V trimmed by 4 bases and J by 0 bases, 6 bases remained unmatched. The CDR3 runs to 17 residues. Germline V gene lookup returns CDR1 MGHRA and CDR2 YSYEKL. CDR3 sequence reads: CASSPIGTGGPNYGYTF. Here the CDR3 DNA reads TGCGCCAGCAGCCCAATCGGGACAGGGGGCCCTAACTATGGCTACACCTTC.

The chain couples TRBV25-1 to TRBJ2-1; 9 bases map to TRBD2. Germline loops: CDR1 MGHDK, CDR2 SYGVNS. The CDR3 runs to 15 residues. V lost 7 bases, J lost 7 bases, and 11 bases stayed unmatched. CDR3 sequence: CASNARASGANEQFF. As DNA, the CDR3 is TGTGCCAGCAACGCGAGGGCTAGCGGGGCAAATGAGCAGTTCTTC.

The chain carries TRBV6-1 and TRBJ2-7; D might be TRBD1 (5 bases). The CDR3 contains 13 residues. Germline CDR1 and CDR2: MNHNS and SASEGT. Deletions cut 10 bases from V and 0 bases from J, with 13 bases between. The CDR3 protein is CAIRTLSSYEQYF. CDR3 DNA sequence: TGTGCCATTAGGACATTGAGCTCCTACGAGCAGTACTTC.

V usage is TRBV6-1 and J usage is TRBJ2-5; the D is unclear. CDR3 length equals 15 residues. Trimming took off 3 bases at V and 0 bases at J, with 11 bases between the two ends. Germline V gives CDR1 MNHNS, CDR2 SASEGT. CDR3 in DNA: TGTGCCAGCAGTGATGGTAGTTCGTACCAAGAGACCCAGTACTTC. Protein: CASSDGSSYQETQYF.

J is TRBJ2-1 and V is TRBV7-9; a weak D match, TRBD1 (5 bases). Germline V gene lookup returns CDR1 SEHNR and CDR2 FQNEAQ (reference sequence). The CDR3 consists of 12 residues. The germline V and J ends were trimmed by 2 bases and 9 bases, with 8 bases remaining between them. The DNA of the CDR3 is TGTGCCAGCAGCTTACAGGGCGGTGAGCAGTTCTTC. This translates into CASSLQGGEQFF.

V is TRBV19 and J is TRBJ2-3; TRBD1 is a possible D gene (6 bases). This CDR3 is 17 amino acids long. V lost 5 bases and J 11 bases, leaving 29 bases between the germline ends. Germline lookup yields CDR1 LNHDA and CDR2 SQIVND (reference sequence). CDR3 protein: CASSPVHRDGHRYWQYF. DNA for the CDR3: TGTGCCAGTAGTCCCGTGCACAGGGATGGGCACAGATACTGGCAGTATTTT.

The DNA of the CDR3 is TGTGCCAGCAGTGGGACAGTAAGCTCCTACGAGCAGTACTTC. Translating it yields CASSGTVSSYEQYF. The chain joins TRBV2 to TRBJ2-7; D possibly corresponds to TRBD1 (6 bases). The CDR3 runs to 14 residues. Germline loops: CDR1 SNHLY, CDR2 FYNNEI. V shed 4 bases and J shed 0 bases, with 10 bases lying between them.

J is TRBJ1-5 and V is TRBV6-1; a possible D gene is TRBD1 (6 bases). Trimming removed 3 bases at V and 6 bases at J, with 15 bases between. Germline lookup yields CDR1 MNHNS and CDR2 SASEGT. This CDR3 contains 15 residues. The CDR3, as DNA: TGTGCCAGCAGTGATATGGCAGGGGCCGGTCAGCCCCAGCATTTT. Residues: CASSDMAGAGQPQHF.

This chain uses TRBV7-9 with TRBJ2-1, with TRBD2 matching over 12 bases. J lost 8 bases, V lost 3 bases, and 11 bases had no gene match. Germline assignment: CDR1 SEHNR and CDR2 FQNEAQ (reference sequence). The CDR3 has 17 residues. CDR3 sequence: CASSFRTSGDPLDEQFF. DNA for the CDR3: TGTGCCAGCAGCTTTCGGACTAGCGGGGACCCACTAGATGAGCAGTTCTTC.

J is TRBJ2-3 and V is TRBV5-6, with D possibly TRBD2 on 6 matching bases. Per the germline V gene, CDR1 is SGHDT and CDR2 is YYEEEE. V lost 2 bases to trimming and J lost 2 bases, with 21 bases between them. This CDR3 comprises 18 residues. The CDR3 nucleotides read TGTGCCAGCAGCTTTCGGGACTCCTTTGCTTGGGTCACAGATACGCAGTATTTT. It yields the protein CASSFRDSFAWVTDTQYF.

CDR3 protein: CASRTRGNPYNEQFF. CDR3 in DNA: TGTGCCAGCAGGACCAGGGGGAACCCCTACAATGAGCAGTTCTTC. This sequence joins TRBV27 and TRBJ2-1; 7 bases match TRBD1. V was clipped by 6 bases and J by 2 bases; unmatched bases: 7. Germline V gives CDR1 MNHEY, CDR2 SMNVEV (reference sequence). The CDR3 covers 15 residues.

The chain has TRBV11-2 and TRBJ2-7; D uncertain. Trimming took 0 bases from V and 4 from J, leaving 10 bases between them. The CDR3 sequence is 14 residues long. From germline, CDR1 is SGHAT and CDR2 FQNNGV. CDR3 nucleotides: TGTGCCAGCAGCTTAGAGGGCAGTCCTTACGAGCAGTACTTC. This codes for CASSLEGSPYEQYF.

V and J are TRBV7-2 and TRBJ2-7; weak D call: TRBD1 (6 bases). Germline loops: CDR1 SGHTA, CDR2 FQGNSA. CDR3 length: 12 amino acids. The ends were cut back, 6 bases at V and 2 bases at J, with 8 bases in the middle. The CDR3 region is CASRGGTYEQYF. As DNA, the CDR3 is TGTGCCAGCAGAGGGGGTACCTACGAGCAGTACTTC.

The CDR3 protein is CASSQIRQTDTQYF. The CDR3 DNA sequence: TGTGCCAGCAGCCAAATTCGACAGACCGATACGCAGTATTTT. The J gene is TRBJ2-3, the V gene TRBV7-9, with D possibly TRBD1 on 5 matching bases. Germline V gene data show CDR1 as SEHNR and CDR2 as FQNEAQ (reference sequence). The CDR3 is 14 residues long. The V gene lost 5 bases and the J gene lost 6 bases, with 15 bases spanning the gap. The entire variable domain, with the rest obtained from reference TRBV7-9 and TRBJ2-3, is as follows: DTGVSQNPRHKITKRGQNVTFRCDPISEHNRLYWYRQTLGQGPEFLTYFQNEAQLEKSRLLSDRFSAERPKGSFSTLEIQRTEQGDSAMYLCASSQIRQTDTQYFGPGTRLTVL.

The rearrangement uses TRBV7-9 and TRBJ1-1; D unresolved. Trimming removed 5 bases at V and 0 bases at J, with 7 bases between. Germline loops: CDR1 SEHNR, CDR2 FQNEAQ (reference sequence). The CDR3 length is 13 residues. The CDR3 sequence: CASSGRLNTEAFF. CDR3 nucleotide sequence: TGTGCCAGCAGCGGCAGGCTGAACACTGAAGCTTTCTTT.

The chain combines TRBV2 with TRBJ2-1; 10 positions agree with TRBD1. This CDR3 has 15 residues. CDR1 and CDR2 (germline): SNHLY, FYNNEI. Unmatched junction bases numbered 8, after V lost 3 bases and J lost 9 bases. The CDR3: CASSDDRGHPLEQFF. For the CDR3, the DNA is TGTGCCAGCAGTGATGACAGGGGGCACCCTCTTGAGCAGTTCTTC. Looking up the rest from reference TRBV2 and TRBJ2-1 gives the full variable domain: EPEVTQTPSHQVTQMGQEVILRCVPISNHLYFYWYRQILGQKVEFLVSFYNNEISEKSEIFDDQFSVERPDGSNFTLKIRSTKLEDSAMYFCASSDDRGHPLEQFFGPGTRLTVL.

The chain links TRBV11-3 to TRBJ1-6; 7 bases agree with TRBD1. The CDR3 extends over 17 amino acids. CDR1 and CDR2 from the germline V gene are SGHNT and YENEEA. Trimming took 5 bases from V and 0 from J; bases not matched to a gene: 7. Here the CDR3 DNA reads TGTGCCAGCAGCCCCCGACAGGGAAGCTCCTATAATTCACCCCTCCACTTT. This encodes CASSPRQGSSYNSPLHF.